The 4 T cell receptor beta chains below were found in one sample sequenced in a study of cytomegalovirus exposure and HLA in healthy donors. 13 Jbeta primers and 60 Vbeta primers were used for the PCR. Clones were sequenced by immunoSEQ multiplex PCR, and TCRdb holds only the in-frame ones, with some missing. The sample includes about 160,000 clones, 65% to 85% of them seen just once. Input material: PBMCs. Every receptor here comes from a woman aged 18 to 35 in good health and CMV-seronegative.

This clone was observed a few times. CDR3 region: CASGGTAQETQYF. CDR3 in DNA: TGTGCCAGTGGGGGGACAGCGCAAGAGACCCAGTACTTC. This chain uses TRBV19 with TRBJ2-5; maybe TRBD1 (7 bases). The CDR3 spans 13 residues. Germline V gives CDR1 LNHDA, CDR2 SQIVND (reference sequence). V was cut by 8 bases and J by 2 bases, with 12 bases left in between.

The chain employs TRBV5-1 and TRBJ2-3; 9 nucleotides agree with TRBD2. Germline CDR1 is SGHRS and CDR2 is YFSETQ. The J segment lost 0 bases and the V segment lost 4 bases, leaving 9 bases of the junction unmatched. The CDR3 sequence is 17 residues long. The CDR3 DNA reads as TGCGCCAGCAGCGGACGAATAGCGGGGGAAAGCACAGATACGCAGTATTTT. This sequence encodes CASSGRIAGESTDTQYF. The full variable domain, in which reference TRBV5-1 and TRBJ2-3 provide the parts outside the CDR3, is KAGVTQTPRYLIKTRGQQVTLSCSPISGHRSVSWYQQTPGQGLQFLFEYFSETQRNKGNFPGRFSGRQFSNSRSEMNVSTLELGDSALYLCASSGRIAGESTDTQYFGPGTRLTVL.

The chain combines TRBV7-9 with TRBJ1-1, with D perhaps matching TRBD1 (5 bases). The CDR3 totals 15 residues. Germline CDR1 is SEHNR and CDR2 is FQNEAQ (reference sequence). V was pared by 5 bases and J by 3 bases, with 16 bases between. The CDR3 loop is CASSPGSGGDTEAFF. The CDR3 DNA follows: TGTGCCAGCAGCCCAGGGAGCGGCGGGGACACTGAAGCTTTCTTT.

The count of this clone is one. The chain links TRBV30 to TRBJ1-1; perhaps TRBD1 as D (6 bases). CDR1 and CDR2 from the germline V gene are GTSNPN and SVGIG (reference sequence). With 1 base removed from V and 3 bases from J, the gap between germline ends came to 12 bases. The CDR3 loop spans 14 amino acids. Here the CDR3 reads CAWSAGQGYTEAFF. The CDR3, as DNA: TGTGCCTGGAGTGCGGGGCAGGGGTACACTGAAGCTTTCTTT. Using reference TRBV30 and TRBJ1-1 for the parts outside the CDR3, the full variable domain is SQTIHQWPATLVQPVGSPLSLECTVEGTSNPNLYWYRQAAGRGLQLLFYSVGIGQISSEVPQNLSASRPQDRQFILSSKKLLLSDSGFYLCAWSAGQGYTEAFFGQGTRLTVV.